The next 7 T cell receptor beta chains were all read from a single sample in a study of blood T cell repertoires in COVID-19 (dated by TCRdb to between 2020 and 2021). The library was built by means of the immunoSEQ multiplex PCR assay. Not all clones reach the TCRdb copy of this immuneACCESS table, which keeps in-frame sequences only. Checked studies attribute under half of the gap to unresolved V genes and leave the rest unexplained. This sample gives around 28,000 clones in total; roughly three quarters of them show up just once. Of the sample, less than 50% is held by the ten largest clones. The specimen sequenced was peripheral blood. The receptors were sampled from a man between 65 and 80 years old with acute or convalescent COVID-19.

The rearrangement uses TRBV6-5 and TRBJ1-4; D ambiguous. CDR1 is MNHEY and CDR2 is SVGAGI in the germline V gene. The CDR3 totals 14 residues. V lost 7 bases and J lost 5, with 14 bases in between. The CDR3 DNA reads TGTGCCAGCACCCACATCGGGAGAAATGAAAAACTGTTTTTT. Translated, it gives CASTHIGRNEKLFF.

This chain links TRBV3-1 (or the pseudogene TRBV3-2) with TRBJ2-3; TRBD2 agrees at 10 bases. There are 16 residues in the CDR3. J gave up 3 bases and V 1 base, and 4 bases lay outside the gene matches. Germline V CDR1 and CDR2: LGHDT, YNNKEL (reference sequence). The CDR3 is CASSQAFSGRTDTQYF. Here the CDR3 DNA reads TGTGCCAGCAGCCAAGCTTTTAGCGGGAGGACAGATACGCAGTATTTT.

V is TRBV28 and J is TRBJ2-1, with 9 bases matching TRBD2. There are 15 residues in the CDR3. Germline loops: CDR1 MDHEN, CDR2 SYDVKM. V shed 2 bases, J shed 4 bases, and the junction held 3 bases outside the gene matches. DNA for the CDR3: TGTGCCAGCAGTTTACTTAGCGGGAGTTACAATGAGCAGTTCTTC. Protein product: CASSLLSGSYNEQFF.

The CDR3 loop is CASSTRQAKLFF. Here the CDR3 DNA reads TGTGCCAGCAGTACCCGACAGGCCAAACTGTTTTTT. This chain connects TRBV3-1 (or the pseudogene TRBV3-2) to TRBJ1-4; a possible D gene is TRBD1 (6 bases). Germline values: CDR1 LGHDT, CDR2 YNNKEL (reference sequence). The CDR3 runs 12 residues. Trimming removed 6 bases from V and 11 bases from J, with 13 bases in between.

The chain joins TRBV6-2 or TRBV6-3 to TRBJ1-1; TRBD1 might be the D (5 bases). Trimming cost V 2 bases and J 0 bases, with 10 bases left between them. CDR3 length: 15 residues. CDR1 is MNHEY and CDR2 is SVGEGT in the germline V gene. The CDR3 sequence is CASSYGAGMNTEAFF. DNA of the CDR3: TGTGCCAGCAGTTACGGGGCAGGCATGAACACTGAAGCTTTCTTT.

The CDR3 spells CASSLGQDSYEQYF. The CDR3 coding sequence is TGTGCCAGCAGCTTGGGACAGGATTCCTACGAGCAGTACTTC. The chain has TRBV7-6 and TRBJ2-7; 8 nucleotides line up with TRBD1. The CDR3 spans 14 residues. Germline loops: CDR1 SGHVS, CDR2 FNYEAQ. The trim removed 3 bases at V and 1 base at J, leaving 2 bases unmatched.

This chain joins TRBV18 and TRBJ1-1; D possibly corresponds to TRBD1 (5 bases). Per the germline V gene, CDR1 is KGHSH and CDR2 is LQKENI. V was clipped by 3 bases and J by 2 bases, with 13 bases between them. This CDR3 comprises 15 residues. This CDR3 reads CASSPGLQGNTEAFF. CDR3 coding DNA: TGTGCCAGCTCACCGGGCCTTCAGGGTAACACTGAAGCTTTCTTT.